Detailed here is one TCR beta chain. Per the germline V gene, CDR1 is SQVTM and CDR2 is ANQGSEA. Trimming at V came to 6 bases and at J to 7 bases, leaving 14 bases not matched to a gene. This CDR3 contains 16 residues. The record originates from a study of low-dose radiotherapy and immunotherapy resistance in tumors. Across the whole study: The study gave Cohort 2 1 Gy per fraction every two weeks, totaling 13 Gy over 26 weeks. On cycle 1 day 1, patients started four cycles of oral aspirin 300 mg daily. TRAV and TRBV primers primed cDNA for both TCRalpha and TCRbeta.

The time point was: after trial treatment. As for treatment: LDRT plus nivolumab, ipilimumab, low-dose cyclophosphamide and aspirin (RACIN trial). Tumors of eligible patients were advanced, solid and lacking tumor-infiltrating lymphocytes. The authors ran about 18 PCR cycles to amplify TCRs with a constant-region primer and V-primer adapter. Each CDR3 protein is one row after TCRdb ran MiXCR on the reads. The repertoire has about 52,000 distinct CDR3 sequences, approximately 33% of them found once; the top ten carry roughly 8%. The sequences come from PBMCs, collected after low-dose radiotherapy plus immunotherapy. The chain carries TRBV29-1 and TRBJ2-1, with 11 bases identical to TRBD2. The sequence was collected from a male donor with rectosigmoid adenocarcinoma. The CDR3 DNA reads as TGCAGCGTAGCAGGACAAACTAGCGGGAGTGTAAATGAGCAGTTCTTC. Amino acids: CSVAGQTSGSVNEQFF.